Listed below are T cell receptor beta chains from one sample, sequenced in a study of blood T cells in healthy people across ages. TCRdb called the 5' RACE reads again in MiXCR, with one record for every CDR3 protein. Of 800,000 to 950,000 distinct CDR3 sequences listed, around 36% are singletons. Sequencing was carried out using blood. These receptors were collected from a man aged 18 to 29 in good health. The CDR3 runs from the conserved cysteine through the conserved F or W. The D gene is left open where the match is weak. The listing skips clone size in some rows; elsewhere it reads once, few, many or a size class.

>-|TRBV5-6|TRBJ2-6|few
CASSLIPRSGANVLTF
TGTGCCAGCAGCTTGATCCCGCGCTCTGGGGCCAACGTCCTGACTTTC
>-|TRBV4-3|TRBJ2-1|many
CASSPTGRHEQFF
TGCGCCAGCAGCCCGACAGGGAGGCATGAGCAGTTCTTC
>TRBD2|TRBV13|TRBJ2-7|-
CASSSSGRGLEQYF
TGTGCCAGCAGCTCATCGGGGAGGGGACTAGAGCAGTACTTC
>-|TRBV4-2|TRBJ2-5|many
CASSQEEALATETQYF
TGTGCCAGCAGCCAAGAGGAAGCTCTAGCGACGGAGACCCAGTACTTC
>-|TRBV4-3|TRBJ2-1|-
CASSQDQGRYEQFF
TGCGCCAGCAGCCAAGATCAGGGGCGATACGAGCAGTTCTTC
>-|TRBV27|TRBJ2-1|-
CATRGFGDEQFF
TGTGCCACTAGGGGGTTCGGCGATGAGCAGTTCTTC
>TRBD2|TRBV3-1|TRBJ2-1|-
CASSLYLAGENEQFF
TGTGCCAGCAGCCTCTACCTAGCGGGAGAGAATGAGCAGTTCTTC
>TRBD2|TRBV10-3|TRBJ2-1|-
CATGSSGGARETQFF
TGTGCCACAGGGTCGAGCGGGGGGGCTCGAGAGACCCAGTTCTTC
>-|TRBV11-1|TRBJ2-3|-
CASSFRPGATDTQYF
TGTGCCAGCAGCTTCAGGCCAGGGGCCACAGATACGCAGTATTTT
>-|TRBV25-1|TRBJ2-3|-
CASREHGRADTQYF
TGTGCCAGCCGAGAACACGGGCGGGCAGATACGCAGTATTTT
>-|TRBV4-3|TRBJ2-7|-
CASSRGTTNEQYF
TGCGCCAGCAGCCGAGGGACAACTAATGAGCAGTACTTC
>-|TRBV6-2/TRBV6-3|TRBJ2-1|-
CASSYIENEQFF
TGTGCCAGCAGTTACATTGAGAATGAGCAGTTCTTC
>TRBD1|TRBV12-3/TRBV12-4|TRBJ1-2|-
CASSADREEGYTF
TGTGCCAGCAGTGCGGACAGGGAGGAAGGCTACACCTTC
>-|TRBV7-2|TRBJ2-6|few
CASSFGGANVLTF
TGTGCCAGCAGCTTTGGGGGGGCCAACGTCCTGACTTTC
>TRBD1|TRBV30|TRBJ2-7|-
CAADRAPYEQYF
TGTGCTGCGGACAGGGCCCCCTACGAGCAGTACTTC
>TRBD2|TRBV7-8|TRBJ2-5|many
CASSPTGLADQETQYF
TGTGCCAGCAGCCCTACTGGACTAGCGGACCAAGAGACCCAGTACTTC
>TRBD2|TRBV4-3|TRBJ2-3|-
CASSQGLAGGSNTDTQYF
TGCGCCAGCAGCCAAGGACTAGCGGGGGGGTCCAACACAGATACGCAGTATTTT
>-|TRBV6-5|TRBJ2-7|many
CASSYSIERRTYEQYF
TGTGCCAGCAGTTACTCGATCGAACGCAGGACTTACGAGCAGTACTTC
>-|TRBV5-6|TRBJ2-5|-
CASSFWRLQDKNQETQYF
TGTGCCAGCAGCTTTTGGCGGCTCCAGGACAAAAACCAAGAGACCCAGTACTTC
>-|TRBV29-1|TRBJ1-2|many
CSVEVGNYGYTF
TGCAGCGTTGAAGTGGGTAACTATGGCTACACCTTC
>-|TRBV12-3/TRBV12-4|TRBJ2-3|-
CASSWRGARTDTQYF
TGTGCCAGCAGTTGGCGGGGAGCCCGCACAGATACGCAGTATTTT
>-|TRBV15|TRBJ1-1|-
CATSREFGENTEAFF
TGTGCCACCAGCAGAGAGTTCGGGGAGAACACTGAAGCTTTCTTT
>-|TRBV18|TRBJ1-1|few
CASLAEMNTEAFF
TGTGCCAGCTTAGCAGAGATGAACACTGAAGCTTTCTTT
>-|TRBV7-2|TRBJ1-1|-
CASSLALSGYLGRDTEAFF
TGTGCCAGCAGCTTAGCGCTTTCAGGGTATTTGGGGAGGGACACTGAAGCTTTCTTT
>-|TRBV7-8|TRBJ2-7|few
CASSLGWVTTYEQYF
TGTGCCAGCAGCTTAGGATGGGTTACCACCTACGAGCAGTACTTC
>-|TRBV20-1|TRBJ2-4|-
CSAGPDRGGKQYF
TGCAGTGCTGGCCCCGACCGGGGAGGCAAGCAGTACTTC
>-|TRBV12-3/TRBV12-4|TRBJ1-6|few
CASSPGTLYNSPLHF
TGTGCCAGCAGCCCAGGGACATTGTATAATTCACCCCTCCACTTT
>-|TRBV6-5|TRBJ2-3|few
CASRRGGGVTDTQYF
TGTGCCAGCAGAAGGGGCGGGGGCGTCACAGATACGCAGTATTTT
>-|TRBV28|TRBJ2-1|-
CASNSENEQFF
TGTGCCAGCAATTCCGAGAATGAGCAGTTCTTC
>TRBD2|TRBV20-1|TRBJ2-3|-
CSARDWLAGVDRHTDTQYF
TGCAGTGCTAGAGATTGGCTAGCGGGGGTCGACCGACACACAGATACGCAGTATTTT
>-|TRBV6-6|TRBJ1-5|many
CASSSTSRPQHF
TGTGCCAGCAGTTCCACATCACGGCCCCAGCATTTT
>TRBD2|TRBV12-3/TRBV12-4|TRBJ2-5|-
CASSIAGGETQYF
TGTGCCAGCAGTATAGCGGGGGGGGAGACCCAGTACTTC
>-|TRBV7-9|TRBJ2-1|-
CASSLGGLNNEQFF
TGTGCCAGCAGCTTAGGGGGCCTAAACAATGAGCAGTTCTTC
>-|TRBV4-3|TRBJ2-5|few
CASSQSLAPEETQYF
TGCGCCAGCAGCCAGTCCCTAGCTCCGGAAGAGACCCAGTACTTC
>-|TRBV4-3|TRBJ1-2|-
CASSQRKVGDGYTF
TGCGCCAGCAGCCAACGGAAGGTCGGAGATGGCTACACCTTC
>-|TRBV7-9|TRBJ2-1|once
CASSLQVRSGYNEQFF
TGTGCCAGCAGCTTACAGGTCAGGAGCGGCTACAATGAGCAGTTCTTC
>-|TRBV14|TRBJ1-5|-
CASTGGLDQPQHF
TGTGCCAGCACTGGAGGGCTAGATCAGCCCCAGCATTTT
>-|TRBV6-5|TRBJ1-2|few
CATRSFYGYTF
TGTGCCACCAGAAGTTTTTATGGCTACACCTTC
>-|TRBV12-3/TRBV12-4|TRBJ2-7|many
CASTLYPGPSYEQYF
TGTGCCAGCACCCTCTATCCGGGACCGAGCTACGAGCAGTACTTC
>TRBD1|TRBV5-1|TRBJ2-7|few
CASSFGDRVIDEQYF
TGCGCCAGCAGCTTCGGCGACAGGGTGATTGACGAGCAGTACTTC
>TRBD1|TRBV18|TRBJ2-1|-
CASSRGTGQETQFF
TGTGCCAGCTCACGTGGGACAGGACAAGAGACCCAGTTCTTC
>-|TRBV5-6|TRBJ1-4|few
CASSSLRGAGDREKLFF
TGTGCCAGCAGTTCGCTTCGGGGAGCAGGGGATAGGGAAAAACTGTTTTTT
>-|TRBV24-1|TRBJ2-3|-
CATSDRDGKIPPDTQYF
TGTGCCACCAGTGACAGGGACGGAAAGATCCCCCCAGATACGCAGTATTTT
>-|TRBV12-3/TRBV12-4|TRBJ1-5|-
CASSSKGSGNQPQHF
TGTGCCAGCAGTTCTAAGGGTTCAGGCAATCAGCCCCAGCATTTT
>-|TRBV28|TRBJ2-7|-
CASSLWTKTYEQYF
TGTGCCAGCAGTTTATGGACCAAAACCTACGAGCAGTACTTC
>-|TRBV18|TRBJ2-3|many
CASSPQGASSTDTQYF
TGTGCCAGCTCACCACAAGGGGCATCAAGCACAGATACGCAGTATTTT
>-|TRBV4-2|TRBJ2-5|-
CASSREAGIVQETQYF
TGTGCCAGCAGCCGAGAGGCGGGGATTGTACAAGAGACCCAGTACTTC
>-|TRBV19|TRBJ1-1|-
CASRARRDDQDEAFF
TGTGCCAGTAGAGCAAGAAGGGACGACCAAGACGAAGCTTTCTTT
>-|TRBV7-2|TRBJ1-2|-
CASSLDSGRDYGYTF
TGTGCCAGCAGCTTAGATTCGGGGAGAGACTATGGCTACACCTTC
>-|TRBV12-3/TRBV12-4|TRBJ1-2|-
CASSWGGANTF
TGTGCCAGCAGTTGGGGAGGGGCTAACACCTTC
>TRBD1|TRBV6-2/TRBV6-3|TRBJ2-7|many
CASTMGTGSHEQYF
TGTGCCAGCACTATGGGGACAGGGTCTCACGAGCAGTACTTC
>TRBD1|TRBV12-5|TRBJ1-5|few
CASGPTGRNQPQHF
TGTGCTAGTGGCCCGACAGGGCGGAATCAGCCCCAGCATTTT
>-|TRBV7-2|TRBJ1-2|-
CASSVSPGERGYTF
TGTGCCAGCAGCGTCAGTCCGGGGGAGAGAGGCTACACCTTC